The clone carrying this T cell receptor beta chain was picked up many times. Researchers prepared the TCRbeta library using unique molecular identifiers, the study reports. TCRdb re-analysed the PCR reads in MiXCR, keeping a single row per CDR3 protein. There are over 200,000 distinct CDR3 sequences in the sample; around 10% occur only once, and approximately 6.6% lies in the top ten. These data belong to a study of T-cell reconstitution after alpha-beta-depleted transplantation in children. The V and J ends lost 4 bases and 3 bases respectively, with 8 bases between them. The CDR3 is 12 amino acids. Germline V lookup: CDR1 SQVTM, CDR2 ANQGSEA.

The sample in question was PBMCs from the stem cell graft donor, obtained from the stem cell graft. This sequence was found in a human donor who donated a stem cell graft to a child with acute lymphoblastic leukemia. The chain couples TRBV29-1 to TRBJ2-3; tentatively, D is TRBD1 (5 bases). CDR3 coding DNA: TGCAGCGTTGGGGGCCGAACAGATACGCAGTATTTT. Its translation is CSVGGRTDTQYF.